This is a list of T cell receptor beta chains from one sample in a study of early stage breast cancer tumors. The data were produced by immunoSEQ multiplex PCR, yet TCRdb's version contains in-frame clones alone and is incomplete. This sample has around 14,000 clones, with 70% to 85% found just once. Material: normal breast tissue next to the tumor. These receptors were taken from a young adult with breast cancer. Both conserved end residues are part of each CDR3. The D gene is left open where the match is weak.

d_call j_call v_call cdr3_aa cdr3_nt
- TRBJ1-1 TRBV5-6 CASSLAGFTNTEAFF TGTGCCAGCAGCTTGGCAGGGTTTACGAACACTGAAGCTTTCTTT
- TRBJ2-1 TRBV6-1 CASSLRNNEQFF TGTGCCAGCAGTCTTCGAAACAATGAGCAGTTCTTC
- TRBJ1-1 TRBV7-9 CASSHLPGTEAFF TGTGCCAGCAGCCATCTACCTGGGACTGAAGCTTTCTTT